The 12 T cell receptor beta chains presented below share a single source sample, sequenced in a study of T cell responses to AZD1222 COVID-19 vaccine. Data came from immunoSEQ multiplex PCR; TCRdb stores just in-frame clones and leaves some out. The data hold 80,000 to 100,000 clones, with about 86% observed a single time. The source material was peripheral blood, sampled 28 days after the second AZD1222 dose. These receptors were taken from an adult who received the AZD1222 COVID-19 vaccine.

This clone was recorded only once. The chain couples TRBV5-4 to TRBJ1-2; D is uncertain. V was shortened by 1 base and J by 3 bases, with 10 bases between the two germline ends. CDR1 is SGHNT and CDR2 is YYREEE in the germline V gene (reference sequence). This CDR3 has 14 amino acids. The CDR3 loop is CASSLRRRDYGYTF. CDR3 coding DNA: TGTGCCAGCAGCTTGAGGCGCCGGGACTATGGCTACACCTTC.

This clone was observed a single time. DNA of the CDR3: TGCGCCAGCAGCCAGGGGCCTAGCGGGTGGATGAATGAGCAGTTCTTC. Protein: CASSQGPSGWMNEQFF. The V call is TRBV4-1, the J call TRBJ2-1, with TRBD2 matching over 8 bases. The CDR3 is 16 residues long. Germline CDR1 MGHRA, CDR2 YSYEKL. Trimming removed 3 bases from V and 7 bases from J; junction bases left unmatched: 11.

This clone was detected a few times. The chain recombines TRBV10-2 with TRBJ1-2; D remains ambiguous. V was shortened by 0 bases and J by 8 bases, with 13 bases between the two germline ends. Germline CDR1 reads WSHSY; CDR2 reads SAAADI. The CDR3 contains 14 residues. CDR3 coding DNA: TGCGCCAGCAGTGAGTCAAGGCAGGCCCAAGGCTACACCTTC. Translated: CASSESRQAQGYTF.

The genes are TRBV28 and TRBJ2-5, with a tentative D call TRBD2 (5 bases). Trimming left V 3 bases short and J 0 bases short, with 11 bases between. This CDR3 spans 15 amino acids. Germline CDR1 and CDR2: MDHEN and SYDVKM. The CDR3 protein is CASSLGRAYQETQYF. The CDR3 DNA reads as TGTGCCAGCAGTTTGGGGAGAGCGTACCAAGAGACCCAGTACTTC.

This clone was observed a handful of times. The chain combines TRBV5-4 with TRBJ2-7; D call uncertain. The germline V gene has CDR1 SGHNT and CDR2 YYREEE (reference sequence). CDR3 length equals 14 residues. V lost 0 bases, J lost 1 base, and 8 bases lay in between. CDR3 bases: TGTGCCAGCAGCTTGGACTCAGGATCCTACGAGCAGTACTTC. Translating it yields CASSLDSGSYEQYF.

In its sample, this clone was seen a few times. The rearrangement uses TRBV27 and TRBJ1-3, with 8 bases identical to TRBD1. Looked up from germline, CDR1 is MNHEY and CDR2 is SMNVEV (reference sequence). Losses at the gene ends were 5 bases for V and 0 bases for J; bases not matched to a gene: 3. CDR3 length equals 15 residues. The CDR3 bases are TGTGCCAGCAGTCAGGGGGCCACCTCTGGAAACACCATATATTTT. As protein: CASSQGATSGNTIYF.

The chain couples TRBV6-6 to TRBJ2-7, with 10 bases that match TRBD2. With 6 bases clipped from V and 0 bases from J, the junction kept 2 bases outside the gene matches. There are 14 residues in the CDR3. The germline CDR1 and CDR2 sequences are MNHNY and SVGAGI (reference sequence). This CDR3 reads CASSRLAGSYEQYF. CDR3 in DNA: TGTGCCAGCAGCAGACTAGCGGGCTCCTACGAGCAGTACTTC.

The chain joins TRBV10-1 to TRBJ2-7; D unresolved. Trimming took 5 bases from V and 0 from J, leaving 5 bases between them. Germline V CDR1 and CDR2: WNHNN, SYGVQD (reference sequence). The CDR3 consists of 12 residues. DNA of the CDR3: TGCGCCAGCAGTTCGAGCTCCTACGAGCAGTACTTC. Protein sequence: CASSSSSYEQYF.

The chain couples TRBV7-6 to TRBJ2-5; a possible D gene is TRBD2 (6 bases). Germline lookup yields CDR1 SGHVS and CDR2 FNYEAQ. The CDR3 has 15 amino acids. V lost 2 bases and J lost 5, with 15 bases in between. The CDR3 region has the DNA TGTGCCAGCAGCTTAAGGGCGGGGTTAATTGAGACCCAGTACTTC. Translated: CASSLRAGLIETQYF.

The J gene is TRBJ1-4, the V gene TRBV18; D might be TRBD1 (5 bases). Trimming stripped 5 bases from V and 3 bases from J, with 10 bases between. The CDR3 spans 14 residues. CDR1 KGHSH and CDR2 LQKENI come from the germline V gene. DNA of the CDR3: TGTGCCAGCTCATCACAAGGGGCTAATGAAAAACTGTTTTTT. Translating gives CASSSQGANEKLFF.

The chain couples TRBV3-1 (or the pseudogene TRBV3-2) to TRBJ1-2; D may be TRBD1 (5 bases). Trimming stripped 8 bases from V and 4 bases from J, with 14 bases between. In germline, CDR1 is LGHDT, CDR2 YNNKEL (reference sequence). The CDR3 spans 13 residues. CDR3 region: CASRPTETYGYTF. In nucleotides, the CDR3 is TGTGCCAGCCGGCCGACAGAAACCTATGGCTACACCTTC.

The DNA of the CDR3 is TGTGCCGCGGGTCCGGCCCGGGACAGGGGGAAGAGGGGTAACTACGAGCAGTACTTC. It encodes CAAGPARDRGKRGNYEQYF. The rearrangement uses TRBV11-2 and TRBJ2-7, with 11 bases fitting TRBD1. The J segment lost 3 bases and the V segment lost 11 bases, leaving 24 bases of the junction unmatched. The CDR3 length is 19 residues. The germline V gene has CDR1 SGHAT and CDR2 FQNNGV. Full variable domain (outside the CDR3, taken from reference TRBV11-2 and TRBJ2-7): EAGVAQSPRYKIIEKRQSVAFWCNPISGHATLYWYQQILGQGPKLLIQFQNNGVVDDSQLPKDRFSAERLKGVDSTLKIQPAKLEDSAVYLCAAGPARDRGKRGNYEQYFGPGTRLTVT.